These 12 T cell receptor beta chains came from one sample sequenced in a study of blood T cell repertoires in COVID-19. Repertoires were generated with immunoSEQ multiplex PCR, while TCRdb's copy carries only in-frame clones and drops some. The sample contains 250,000 to 400,000 clones, 88% of which appear only once. The source material was peripheral blood. These receptors all stem from a woman aged 25 to 39 with COVID-19, enrolled during active disease.

CDR3: CASSLTGVHYGYTF. The CDR3 region has the DNA TGTGCCAGCAGCTTGACAGGGGTCCACTATGGCTACACCTTC. The rearrangement joins TRBV7-9 to TRBJ1-2; TRBD1 aligns across 8 bases. Trimming cost V 3 bases and J 3 bases; bases outside gene matches: 3. The germline V gene encodes CDR1 SEHNR and CDR2 FQNEAQ (reference sequence). The length of the CDR3 is 14 residues. The complete variable domain, with remaining parts taken from reference TRBV7-9 and TRBJ1-2, reads DTGVSQNPRHKITKRGQNVTFRCDPISEHNRLYWYRQTLGQGPEFLTYFQNEAQLEKSRLLSDRFSAERPKGSFSTLEIQRTEQGDSAMYLCASSLTGVHYGYTFGSGTRLTVV.

This chain uses TRBV29-1 with TRBJ2-2, with D possibly TRBD2 on 5 matching bases. This CDR3 has 15 amino acids. V was pared by 1 base and J by 1 base, with 10 bases between. From germline, CDR1 is SQVTM and CDR2 ANQGSEA. The CDR3: CSVEARGKNTGELFF. The CDR3 DNA is TGCAGCGTTGAAGCCCGAGGGAAGAACACCGGGGAGCTGTTTTTT.

This clone was seen once. The CDR3 reads CASSLGVASTDTQYF. The CDR3, as DNA: TGTGCCAGCAGCTTGGGAGTAGCTAGCACAGATACGCAGTATTTT. The V gene is TRBV7-2, the J gene TRBJ2-3; tentatively, D is TRBD2 (5 bases). The V end was cut by 3 bases, the J end by 0 bases, with 10 bases between. This CDR3 comprises 15 residues. Germline V gives CDR1 SGHTA, CDR2 FQGNSA.

The chain recombines TRBV2 with TRBJ1-5, with a tentative D call TRBD1 (5 bases). This CDR3 contains 14 residues. With 2 bases removed from V and 7 bases from J, the gap between germline ends came to 12 bases. CDR1 is SNHLY and CDR2 is FYNNEI in the germline V gene. Here the CDR3 DNA reads TGTGCCAGCAGTGAATCAGGGTTGGGGCAGCCCCAGCATTTT. Protein product: CASSESGLGQPQHF.

V is TRBV19 and J is TRBJ2-3, with 8 bases fitting TRBD1. Looked up from germline, CDR1 is LNHDA and CDR2 is SQIVND (reference sequence). The trim removed 3 bases at V and 2 bases at J, leaving 4 bases unmatched. The CDR3 has 15 residues. CDR3 in amino acids: CASSIGQGHTDTQYF. The CDR3 coding sequence is TGTGCCAGTAGTATCGGACAGGGCCACACAGATACGCAGTATTTT.

The V gene is TRBV5-1, the J gene TRBJ2-3; no clear D. The V and J ends lost 0 bases and 4 bases respectively, with 12 bases between them. CDR1 SGHRS and CDR2 YFSETQ come from the germline V gene. The CDR3 loop spans 15 amino acids. CDR3 nucleotides: TGCGCCAGCAGCTTGGCCGGGTTAGTTGCAGATACGCAGTATTTT. Its translation: CASSLAGLVADTQYF.

The rearrangement links TRBV19 to TRBJ1-2, with D uncertain. V was shortened by 7 bases and J by 5 bases, with 17 bases between the two germline ends. The CDR3 length is 14 residues. Germline V gene data show CDR1 as LNHDA and CDR2 as SQIVND (reference sequence). CDR3 nucleotides: TGTGCCAGTAAATCGCCTGGAGCCACATATGGCTACACCTTC. It specifies CASKSPGATYGYTF.

This clone was seen just once. This chain joins TRBV28 and TRBJ1-1, with TRBD1 identical over 8 bases. The germline V gene has CDR1 MDHEN and CDR2 SYDVKM. CDR3 length: 16 amino acids. The V gene end was trimmed by 4 bases and the J gene end by 2 bases; junction bases not matched to a gene: 9. The CDR3 DNA is TGTGCCAGCAGTTCGCAGGACAGGGACCCCAACACTGAAGCTTTCTTT. Translated, it gives CASSSQDRDPNTEAFF.

The chain has TRBV18 and TRBJ2-7, with D possibly TRBD1 on 6 matching bases. Trimming removed 3 bases from V and 2 bases from J, with 8 bases in between. This CDR3 is built from 13 residues. CDR1 is KGHSH and CDR2 is LQKENI in the germline V gene. The chain's CDR3 is CASSPSGAYEQYF. The CDR3, as DNA: TGTGCCAGCTCACCGTCAGGGGCCTACGAGCAGTACTTC.

V gene TRBV3-1 (or the pseudogene TRBV3-2) combines with J gene TRBJ2-7; D is undetermined. This CDR3 spans 12 amino acids. Germline-derived CDR1 and CDR2 are LGHDT and YNNKEL (reference sequence). Between the trimmed V and J ends, which lost 4 bases and 0 bases, there was a span of 4 bases. In DNA, the CDR3 is TGTGCCAGCAGCCCGAGCTCCTACGAGCAGTACGTC. Protein: CASSPSSYEQYV.

The genes are TRBV5-1 and TRBJ2-1; 13 positions agree with TRBD2. CDR3 length: 15 amino acids. In germline, CDR1 is SGHRS, CDR2 YFSETQ. V trimming: 6 bases; J trimming: 4 bases; junction bases outside the gene matches: 4. The CDR3 loop is CASTATSGGYNEQFF. CDR3 sequence (DNA): TGCGCCAGCACGGCGACTAGCGGGGGGTACAATGAGCAGTTCTTC.

The chain recombines TRBV6-2 or TRBV6-3 with TRBJ1-1, with D hard to call. The germline V gene has CDR1 MNHEY and CDR2 SVGEGT. The V end lost 2 bases, the J end lost 3 bases, and 10 bases lay between the germline ends. The CDR3 is 14 amino acids. In nucleotides, the CDR3 is TGTGCCAGCAGTTACACAGCAGTGGACACTGAAGCTTTCTTT. Amino acid sequence: CASSYTAVDTEAFF.